Listed here are 14 T cell receptor beta chains from one sample, sequenced in a study of vaccination and CD4 T cells after COVID-19. As to treatment: approximately 9-day PBMC culture with coronavirus spike peptide pools or control peptides (ViraFEST assay). With the Oncomine TCR Beta short-read assay, DNA from cultured CD4+ T cells was sequenced. TCRdb fed the PCR reads into MiXCR, producing one record per CDR3 protein. Of roughly 15,000 distinct CDR3 sequences detected, roughly 51% appear once; the ten largest clones hold 8.5% to 12%. No antigen has been assigned to these receptors. Sequencing was performed on CD4+ T cells from blood, cultured in vitro, taken before SARS-CoV-2 vaccination. All receptors come from a human donor who had recovered from COVID-19.

This chain links TRBV7-9 with TRBJ2-1, with 7 bases aligning to TRBD1. The J segment lost 3 bases and the V segment lost 2 bases, leaving 10 bases of the junction unmatched. Germline assignment: CDR1 SEHNR and CDR2 FQNEAQ (reference sequence). This CDR3 has 17 amino acids. CDR3 bases: TGTGCCAGCAGCTTACCCTCCGACAGGGCGGGCTACAATGAGCAGTTCTTC. It codes for CASSLPSDRAGYNEQFF.

The chain links TRBV7-8 to TRBJ1-6, with TRBD1 matching over 7 bases. CDR1 and CDR2 (germline): SGHVS, FQNEAQ. This CDR3 is 15 amino acids long. The J segment lost 7 bases and the V segment lost 4 bases, leaving 7 bases of the junction unmatched. The CDR3 DNA reads TGTGCCAGCAGCTCCGACAGGGCCCGGAATTCACCCCTCCACTTT. This codes for CASSSDRARNSPLHF.

V is TRBV10-2 and J is TRBJ2-3, with D tentatively TRBD2 (6 bases). The CDR3 runs 16 residues. Trimming stripped 6 bases from V and 1 base from J, with 17 bases between. Germline CDR1 WSHSY, CDR2 SAAADI. Written as DNA, the CDR3 is TGCGCCAGCAGCGAGGGGCGGGGAAGAGGCACAGATACGCAGTATTTT. Its protein is CASSEGRGRGTDTQYF.

This chain connects TRBV19 to TRBJ2-2, with 9 bases matching TRBD2. The CDR3 length is 16 residues. The V gene's germline CDR1 is LNHDA and CDR2 SQIVND (reference sequence). Trimming cost V 1 base and J 3 bases; bases outside gene matches: 3. CDR3 region: CASSIGRGGDTGELFF. Written as DNA, the CDR3 is TGTGCCAGTAGTATAGGGCGGGGGGGCGACACCGGGGAGCTGTTTTTT.

Only a few counts were recorded for this clonotype. The genes are TRBV19 and TRBJ1-1, with 10 bases fitting TRBD1. CDR3 length equals 14 residues. CDR1 and CDR2 from the germline V gene are LNHDA and SQIVND (reference sequence). Germline trimming cut 6 bases from V and 4 bases from J; bases unmatched to any gene: 5. Here the CDR3 DNA reads TGTGCCAGTAGGGGGGACAGGGGTGCCACTGAAGCTTTCTTT. Translated, it gives CASRGDRGATEAFF.

V gene TRBV7-8 combines with J gene TRBJ1-5; the match to TRBD1 covers 9 bases. V was pared by 5 bases and J by 7 bases, with 15 bases of the junction left unmatched. Germline V gene sequence: CDR1 SGHVS, CDR2 FQNEAQ. The CDR3 runs 17 residues. Here the CDR3 DNA reads TGTGCCAGCAGCCGTATGAGAGGGACAGGGATTCAGCAGCCCCAGCATTTT. This codes for CASSRMRGTGIQQPQHF.

This clonotype was observed a handful of times. This chain joins TRBV19 and TRBJ2-1, with TRBD2 identical over 11 bases. V lost 5 bases and J lost 7; bases outside the gene matches: 4. The CDR3 sequence is 14 residues long. Germline-derived CDR1 and CDR2 are LNHDA and SQIVND (reference sequence). CDR3 nucleotide sequence: TGTGCCAGTAGTTCGCCTAGCGGGAGGAATGAGCAGTTCTTC. Protein sequence: CASSSPSGRNEQFF.

The rearrangement uses TRBV24-1 and TRBJ2-5, with 7 positions matching TRBD1. This CDR3 is 15 amino acids long. V was pared by 7 bases and J by 3 bases, with 10 bases of the junction left unmatched. The germline V gene encodes CDR1 KGHDR and CDR2 SFDVKD. The CDR3 sequence: CATSSGQLGEETQYF. The CDR3 nucleotides read TGTGCCACCAGCTCGGGACAGCTGGGGGAAGAGACCCAGTACTTC.

In its sample, this clonotype was seen a few times. V gene TRBV20-1 combines with J gene TRBJ2-1; D not resolved. Looked up from germline, CDR1 is DFQATT and CDR2 is SNEGSKA (reference sequence). V lost 0 bases and J lost 0, with 12 bases in between. This CDR3 contains 16 residues. As DNA, the CDR3 is TGCAGTGCTAGAGATCTACGGATGAGCTCCTACAATGAGCAGTTCTTC. It translates to CSARDLRMSSYNEQFF.

This sequence joins TRBV7-2 and TRBJ1-5; the D is unclear. The CDR3 has 16 residues. The V end lost 0 bases, the J end lost 3 bases, and 12 bases lay between the germline ends. Germline CDR1 is SGHTA and CDR2 is FQGNSA. CDR3 residues: CASSLAVGPSNQPQHF. CDR3 bases: TGTGCCAGCAGCTTAGCCGTAGGGCCTTCCAATCAGCCCCAGCATTTT.

This clonotype appeared once. The genes are TRBV30 and TRBJ1-1, with D possibly TRBD1 on 6 matching bases. The CDR3 totals 16 residues. The germline V gene has CDR1 GTSNPN and CDR2 SVGIG (reference sequence). Trimming pared 3 bases from V and 4 bases from J, leaving 21 bases between. CDR3 nucleotides: TGTGCCTGGAGCGACTCCCCTCAGGGGTGGGGCACTGAAGCTTTCTTT. Its translation is CAWSDSPQGWGTEAFF.

V gene TRBV11-2 combines with J gene TRBJ1-5; D perhaps matches TRBD1 (6 bases). The length of the CDR3 is 13 residues. Between the trimmed V and J ends, which lost 0 bases and 7 bases, there was a span of 7 bases. From germline, CDR1 is SGHAT and CDR2 FQNNGV. The chain's CDR3 is CASSLDRGQPQHF. In DNA, the CDR3 is TGTGCCAGCAGCTTAGACAGGGGACAGCCCCAGCATTTT. Looking up the rest from reference TRBV11-2 and TRBJ1-5 gives the full variable domain: EAGVAQSPRYKIIEKRQSVAFWCNPISGHATLYWYQQILGQGPKLLIQFQNNGVVDDSQLPKDRFSAERLKGVDSTLKIQPAKLEDSAVYLCASSLDRGQPQHFGDGTRLSIL.

V usage is TRBV7-2 and J usage is TRBJ2-5, with D possibly being TRBD2 (5 bases). Germline CDR1 reads SGHTA; CDR2 reads FQGNSA. V lost 4 bases and J 5 bases, leaving 14 bases between the germline ends. The CDR3 is 14 amino acids. In DNA form, the CDR3 reads TGTGCCAGCAGCTCAACTAGAACGAGGGAGACCCAGTACTTC. Translated, it gives CASSSTRTRETQYF. The full variable domain, with the rest looked up from reference TRBV7-2 and TRBJ2-5, is GAGVSQSPSNKVTEKGKDVELRCDPISGHTALYWYRQSLGQGLEFLIYFQGNSAPDKSGLPSDRFSAERTGGSVSTLTIQRTQQEDSAVYLCASSSTRTRETQYFGPGTRLLVL.

V and J are TRBV7-9 and TRBJ1-6, with D possibly matching TRBD1 (5 bases). Between the trimmed V and J ends, which lost 1 base and 10 bases, there was a span of 8 bases. Germline CDR1 reads SEHNR; CDR2 reads FQNEAQ (reference sequence). The CDR3 covers 13 residues. The CDR3 region is CASSLEGVSPLHF. The CDR3 coding sequence is TGTGCCAGCAGCTTAGAAGGGGTCTCACCCCTCCACTTT.